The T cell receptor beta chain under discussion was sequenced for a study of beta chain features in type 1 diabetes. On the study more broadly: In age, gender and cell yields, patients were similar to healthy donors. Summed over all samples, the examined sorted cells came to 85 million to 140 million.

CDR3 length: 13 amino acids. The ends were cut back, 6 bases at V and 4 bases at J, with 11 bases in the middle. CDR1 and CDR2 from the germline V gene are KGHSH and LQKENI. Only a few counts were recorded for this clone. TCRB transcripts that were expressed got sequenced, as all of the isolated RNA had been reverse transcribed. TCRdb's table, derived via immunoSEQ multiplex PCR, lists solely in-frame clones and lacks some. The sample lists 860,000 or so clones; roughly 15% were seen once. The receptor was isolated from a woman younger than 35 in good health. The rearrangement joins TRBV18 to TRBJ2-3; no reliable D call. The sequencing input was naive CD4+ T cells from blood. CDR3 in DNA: TGTGCCAGCTCGTTCCGTGAGGCAGATACGCAGTATTTT. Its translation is CASSFREADTQYF.